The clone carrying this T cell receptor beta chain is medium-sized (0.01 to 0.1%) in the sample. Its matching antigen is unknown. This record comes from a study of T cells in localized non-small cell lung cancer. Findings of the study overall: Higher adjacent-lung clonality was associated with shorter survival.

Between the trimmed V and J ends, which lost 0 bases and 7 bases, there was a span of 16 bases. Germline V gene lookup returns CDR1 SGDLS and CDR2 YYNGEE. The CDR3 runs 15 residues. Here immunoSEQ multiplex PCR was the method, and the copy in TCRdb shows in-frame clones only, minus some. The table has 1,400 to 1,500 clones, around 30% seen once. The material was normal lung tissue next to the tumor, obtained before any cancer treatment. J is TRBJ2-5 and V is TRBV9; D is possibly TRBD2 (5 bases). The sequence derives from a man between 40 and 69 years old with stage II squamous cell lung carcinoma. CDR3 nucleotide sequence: TGTGCCAGCAGCGTAGTAGGAGCGGCTATGGGGACCCAGTACTTC. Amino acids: CASSVVGAAMGTQYF. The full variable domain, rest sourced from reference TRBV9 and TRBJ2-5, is DSGVTQTPKHLITATGQRVTLRCSPRSGDLSVYWYQQSLDQGLQFLIQYYNGEERAKGNILERFSAQQFPDLHSELNLSSLELGDSALYFCASSVVGAAMGTQYFGPGTRLLVL.